These T cell receptor beta chains were read from a single sample in a study of human T cells and chemical hapten exposure. A single record per CDR3 protein comes from TCRdb applying MiXCR to the RACE reads. The data show under 450,000 distinct CDR3 sequences, about 6% seen once. The source was whole blood, collected in connection with sensitization to the hapten diphenylcyclopropenone (DPC). The receptors shown here come from a woman aged 18-30 years with alopecia areata. Some clones in this sample may be carry-over from other donors' samples. The CDR3 runs from the conserved cysteine through the conserved F or W. The D gene is left open where the match is weak. Some rows have no size entry. The others give once, few or many, or a class for an expanded clone.

v_gene: TRBV18
d_gene: TRBD1
j_gene: TRBJ1-1
abundance: few
CDR3nt: TGTGCCAGCTCACCCTACACAGGGGGTAACACTGAAGCTTTCTTT
CDR3aa: CASSPYTGGNTEAFF

v_gene: TRBV5-4
d_gene: NA
j_gene: TRBJ2-2
abundance: NA
CDR3nt: TGTGCCAGCAGCTTGTATCTCGGGGAGCTGTTTTTT
CDR3aa: CASSLYLGELFF

v_gene: TRBV4-3
d_gene: TRBD1
j_gene: TRBJ1-5
abundance: many
CDR3nt: TGCGCCAGCAGCCAAGGCACAGGGGGGGATCAGCCCCAGCATTTT
CDR3aa: CASSQGTGGDQPQHF

v_gene: TRBV29-1
d_gene: NA
j_gene: TRBJ1-1
abundance: many
CDR3nt: TGCAGCGTATTAAGGGTCAGGGACACTGAAGCTTTCTTT
CDR3aa: CSVLRVRDTEAFF

v_gene: TRBV6-5
d_gene: NA
j_gene: TRBJ2-3
abundance: NA
CDR3nt: TGTGCCAGCAGTTACTCATCAGACGGAGCCTATACGCAGTATTTT
CDR3aa: CASSYSSDGAYTQYF

v_gene: TRBV5-4
d_gene: TRBD1
j_gene: TRBJ1-5
abundance: NA
CDR3nt: TGTGCCTGCACCAGGGGGAAGGGTAATCAGCCCCAGCATTTT
CDR3aa: CACTRGKGNQPQHF

v_gene: TRBV6-5
d_gene: TRBD1
j_gene: TRBJ1-4
abundance: many
CDR3nt: TGTGCCAGCAGTTACGGACAGGGGGCAGAAAAACTGTTTTTT
CDR3aa: CASSYGQGAEKLFF

v_gene: TRBV24-1
d_gene: NA
j_gene: TRBJ2-3
abundance: NA
CDR3nt: TGTGCCACCAGTGATGCGGGACAAGAGACAGATACGCAGTATTTT
CDR3aa: CATSDAGQETDTQYF

v_gene: TRBV7-3
d_gene: NA
j_gene: TRBJ2-2
abundance: few
CDR3nt: TGTGCCAGCAGCCCCCGCGGAGGCGGGGAGCTGTTTTTT
CDR3aa: CASSPRGGGELFF

v_gene: TRBV6-4
d_gene: NA
j_gene: TRBJ2-3
abundance: NA
CDR3nt: TGTGCCAGCAGTTTTTCTGAGAGACCCGATACGCAGTATTTT
CDR3aa: CASSFSERPDTQYF

v_gene: TRBV19
d_gene: NA
j_gene: TRBJ2-3
abundance: few
CDR3nt: TGTGCCAGTAGTATGGGTTCTAGCACAGATACGCAGTATTTT
CDR3aa: CASSMGSSTDTQYF

v_gene: TRBV6-1
d_gene: TRBD1
j_gene: TRBJ2-1
abundance: few
CDR3nt: TGTGCCAGCAGTGAACTACGACAGGGGGCTCGTGAGCAGTTCTTC
CDR3aa: CASSELRQGAREQFF

v_gene: TRBV7-9
d_gene: NA
j_gene: TRBJ1-2
abundance: many
CDR3nt: TGTGCCAGCAGCTTAGGGTACGCTCACTATGGCTACACCTTC
CDR3aa: CASSLGYAHYGYTF

v_gene: TRBV7-9
d_gene: NA
j_gene: TRBJ1-3
abundance: many
CDR3nt: TGTGCCAGCAGCCGATCGGTTTCTGGAAACACCATATATTTT
CDR3aa: CASSRSVSGNTIYF

v_gene: TRBV4-2
d_gene: TRBD2
j_gene: TRBJ2-7
abundance: NA
CDR3nt: TGTGCCAGCAGCCAGCCTACCGGGACTAGCGGGGGGCGGGTGTACTTC
CDR3aa: CASSQPTGTSGGRVYF

v_gene: TRBV10-3
d_gene: TRBD1
j_gene: TRBJ2-2
abundance: few
CDR3nt: TGTGCCAGCGACAGGGGAGCCGGGGAGCTGTTTTTT
CDR3aa: CASDRGAGELFF

v_gene: TRBV11-2
d_gene: NA
j_gene: TRBJ1-6
abundance: many
CDR3nt: TGTGCCAGCAACGACTTCGGCTCCTATAATTCACCCCTCCACTTT
CDR3aa: CASNDFGSYNSPLHF

v_gene: TRBV6-5
d_gene: TRBD1
j_gene: TRBJ1-5
abundance: many
CDR3nt: TGTGCCAGCATGGAACAGGGGTGGGGCAATCAGCCCCAGCATTTT
CDR3aa: CASMEQGWGNQPQHF

v_gene: TRBV7-9
d_gene: NA
j_gene: TRBJ1-2
abundance: many
CDR3nt: TGTGCCAGCAGCTTCGAGAACTATGGCTACACCTTC
CDR3aa: CASSFENYGYTF

v_gene: TRBV4-1
d_gene: NA
j_gene: TRBJ2-1
abundance: few
CDR3nt: TGCGCCAGCAGCCAAAACGAGGACTTATACAATGAGCAGTTCTTC
CDR3aa: CASSQNEDLYNEQFF

v_gene: TRBV4-3
d_gene: TRBD1
j_gene: TRBJ2-1
abundance: many
CDR3nt: TGCGCCAGCAGCCCCCGGGACAGGGGCAGGGATGAGCAGTTCTTC
CDR3aa: CASSPRDRGRDEQFF

v_gene: TRBV7-6
d_gene: TRBD1
j_gene: TRBJ1-1
abundance: few
CDR3nt: TGTGCCAGCAGCCGCCCCCGACAGGGGATGGTGAACACTGAAGCTTTCTTT
CDR3aa: CASSRPRQGMVNTEAFF

v_gene: TRBV25-1
d_gene: TRBD1
j_gene: TRBJ2-7
abundance: NA
CDR3nt: TGTGCCAGCAGTGGTCTGGGACAGCGTAGTGGACCGAGCTCCTACGAGCAGTACTTC
CDR3aa: CASSGLGQRSGPSSYEQYF

v_gene: TRBV7-2
d_gene: NA
j_gene: TRBJ1-4
abundance: many
CDR3nt: TGTGCCAGCAGCCCAAGTACCCGGGACGGGAAACTGTTTTTT
CDR3aa: CASSPSTRDGKLFF

v_gene: TRBV4-3
d_gene: TRBD2
j_gene: TRBJ2-7
abundance: few
CDR3nt: TGCGCCAGCAGCCAAGATACGGAGCGGGGGGCCGCCTACGAGCAGTACTTC
CDR3aa: CASSQDTERGAAYEQYF

v_gene: TRBV12-3/TRBV12-4
d_gene: TRBD2
j_gene: TRBJ2-3
abundance: NA
CDR3nt: TGTGCCAGCAGTGTAGCGGGGGGCATTCGGCGAGATACGCAGTATTTT
CDR3aa: CASSVAGGIRRDTQYF

v_gene: TRBV6-5
d_gene: TRBD2
j_gene: TRBJ2-1
abundance: NA
CDR3nt: TGTGCCAGCAGCCGACTAGCGGGGGGGTCCTACAATGAGCAGTTCTTC
CDR3aa: CASSRLAGGSYNEQFF

v_gene: TRBV11-2
d_gene: NA
j_gene: TRBJ1-1
abundance: NA
CDR3nt: TGTGCCAGCAGCCCGGGACCTAGTCCCACTGAAGCTTTCTTT
CDR3aa: CASSPGPSPTEAFF

v_gene: TRBV4-3
d_gene: TRBD1
j_gene: TRBJ1-4
abundance: many
CDR3nt: TGCGCCAGCAGCCGAATTACAGGGGACTCAACTAATGAAAAACTGTTTTTT
CDR3aa: CASSRITGDSTNEKLFF

v_gene: TRBV4-3
d_gene: TRBD1
j_gene: TRBJ1-1
abundance: NA
CDR3nt: TGCGCCAGCAGCCAAGACATGACAGGGCGACTTGAAGCTTTCTTT
CDR3aa: CASSQDMTGRLEAFF

v_gene: TRBV12-5
d_gene: TRBD2
j_gene: TRBJ2-1
abundance: NA
CDR3nt: TGTGCTAGTGGCCTCGGGGGGGCGCGGGATGAGCAGTTCTTC
CDR3aa: CASGLGGARDEQFF

v_gene: TRBV7-9
d_gene: NA
j_gene: TRBJ1-1
abundance: many
CDR3nt: TGTGCCAGCAGCCCTAAAACGAGGAACACTGAAGCTTTCTTT
CDR3aa: CASSPKTRNTEAFF

v_gene: TRBV5-5
d_gene: TRBD1
j_gene: TRBJ1-2
abundance: many
CDR3nt: TGTGCCAGCAGCACACCGGGACAGGGCGAGCGCTACACCTTC
CDR3aa: CASSTPGQGERYTF

v_gene: TRBV6-1
d_gene: NA
j_gene: TRBJ1-1
abundance: many
CDR3nt: TGTGCCAGCAGTGAAAGCCCCCTCCGGGGACGCGAAGCTTTCTTT
CDR3aa: CASSESPLRGREAFF

v_gene: TRBV5-1
d_gene: NA
j_gene: TRBJ1-3
abundance: many
CDR3nt: TGCGCCAGCAGCTTGACGGACAGAAGCTCTGGAAACACCATATATTTT
CDR3aa: CASSLTDRSSGNTIYF

v_gene: TRBV28
d_gene: TRBD1
j_gene: TRBJ1-5
abundance: many
CDR3nt: TGTGCCAGCAGTGACAGGGCCGGTTTCAATCAGCCCCAGCATTTT
CDR3aa: CASSDRAGFNQPQHF

v_gene: TRBV28
d_gene: NA
j_gene: TRBJ1-1
abundance: many
CDR3nt: TGTGCCAGCAGTTTACCCACAAGAGTGAAAGCTTTCTTT
CDR3aa: CASSLPTRVKAFF

v_gene: TRBV4-3
d_gene: NA
j_gene: TRBJ2-6
abundance: few
CDR3nt: TGCGCCAGCAGCCAAGATAGGCCACAACTTTACTCTGGGGCCAACGTCCTGACTTTC
CDR3aa: CASSQDRPQLYSGANVLTF

v_gene: TRBV6-5
d_gene: NA
j_gene: TRBJ1-4
abundance: many
CDR3nt: TGTGCCAGCAGTTACTCGAAAACGGGACGTCGAGAAAAACTGTTTTTT
CDR3aa: CASSYSKTGRREKLFF